This paragraph reports one TCR beta chain. Its antigen remains unknown. The sample is drawn from a study of coeliac disease. Produced via immunoSEQ multiplex PCR; TCRdb's table is partial and in-frame only. Among fewer than 5,000 clones, around 57% were seen once, and the ten largest hold roughly 12%. Germline V gene sequence: CDR1 MNHEY, CDR2 SMNVEV (reference sequence). The CDR3 covers 16 residues. V lost 2 bases and J lost 4; bases outside the gene matches: 6. Study findings and constraints: The authors considered this approach unsuitable for unbiased detection of gliadin-specific T cells. Cross-contamination between intraepithelial and lamina propria cells was possible.

The J gene is TRBJ2-1, the V gene TRBV27, with TRBD1 matching 9 bases. The sequence derives from a woman in her sixties or seventies with celiac disease. The sequenced sample was lamina propria lymphocytes from the gut. The CDR3 DNA reads as TGTGCCAGCAGTTTAGGAGGGACAGGGCCATACAATGAGCAGTTCTTC. It yields the protein CASSLGGTGPYNEQFF.